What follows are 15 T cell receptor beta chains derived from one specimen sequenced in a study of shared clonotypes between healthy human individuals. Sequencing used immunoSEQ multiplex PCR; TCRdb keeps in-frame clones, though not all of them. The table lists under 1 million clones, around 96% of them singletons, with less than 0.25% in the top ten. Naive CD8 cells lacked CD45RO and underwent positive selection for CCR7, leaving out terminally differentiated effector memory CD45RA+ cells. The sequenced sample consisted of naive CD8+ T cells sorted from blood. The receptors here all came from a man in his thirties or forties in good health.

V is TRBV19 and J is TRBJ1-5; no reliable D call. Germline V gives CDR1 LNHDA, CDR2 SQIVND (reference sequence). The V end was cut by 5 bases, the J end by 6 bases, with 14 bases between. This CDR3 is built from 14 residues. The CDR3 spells CASSPWGFGQPQHF. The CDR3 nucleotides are TGTGCCAGTAGTCCATGGGGTTTTGGTCAGCCCCAGCATTTT.

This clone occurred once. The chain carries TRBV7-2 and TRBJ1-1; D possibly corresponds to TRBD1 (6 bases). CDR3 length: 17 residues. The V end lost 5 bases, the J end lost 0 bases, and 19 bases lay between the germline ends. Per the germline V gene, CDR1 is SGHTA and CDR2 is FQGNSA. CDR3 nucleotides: TGTGCCAGCAGCATGATTCTCTTGGGGGACATGAACACTGAAGCTTTCTTT. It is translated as CASSMILLGDMNTEAFF.

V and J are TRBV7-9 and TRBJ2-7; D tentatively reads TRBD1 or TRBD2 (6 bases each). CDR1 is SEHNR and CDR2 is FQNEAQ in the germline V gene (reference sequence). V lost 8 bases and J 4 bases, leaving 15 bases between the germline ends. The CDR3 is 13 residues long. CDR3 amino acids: CASPGAGDYEQYF. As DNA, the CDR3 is TGTGCCAGCCCGGGGGCAGGCGATTACGAGCAGTACTTC. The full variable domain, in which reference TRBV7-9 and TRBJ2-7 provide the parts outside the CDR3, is DTGVSQNPRHKITKRGQNVTFRCDPISEHNRLYWYRQTLGQGPEFLTYFQNEAQLEKSRLLSDRFSAERPKGSFSTLEIQRTEQGDSAMYLCASPGAGDYEQYFGPGTRLTVT.

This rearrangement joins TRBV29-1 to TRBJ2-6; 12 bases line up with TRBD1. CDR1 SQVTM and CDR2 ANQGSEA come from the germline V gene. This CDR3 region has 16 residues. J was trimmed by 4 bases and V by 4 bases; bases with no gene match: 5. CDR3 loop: CSVGDRGPGGANVLTF. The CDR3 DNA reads TGCAGCGTTGGGGACAGGGGGCCCGGGGGGGCCAACGTCCTGACTTTC.

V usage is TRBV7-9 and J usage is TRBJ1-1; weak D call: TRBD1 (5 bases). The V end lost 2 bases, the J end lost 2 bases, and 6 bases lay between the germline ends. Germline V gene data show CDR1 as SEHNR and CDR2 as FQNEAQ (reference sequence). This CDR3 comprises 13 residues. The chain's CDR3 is CASSLRDNTEAFF. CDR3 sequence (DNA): TGTGCCAGCAGCTTAAGGGACAACACTGAAGCTTTCTTT.

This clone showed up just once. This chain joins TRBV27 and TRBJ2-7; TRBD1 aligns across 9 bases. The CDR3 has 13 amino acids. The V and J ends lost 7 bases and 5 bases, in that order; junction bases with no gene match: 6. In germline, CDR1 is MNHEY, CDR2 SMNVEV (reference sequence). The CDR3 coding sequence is TGTGCCAGCAAGGACAGGGGATACAACGAGCAGTACTTC. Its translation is CASKDRGYNEQYF.

The CDR3 DNA sequence: TGTGCCAGCAGCTTGGCCGACAGGGGCTACACAGATACGCAGTATTTT. Translating gives CASSLADRGYTDTQYF. The chain has TRBV5-4 and TRBJ2-3; 8 bases are shared with TRBD1. This CDR3 has 16 amino acids. V gave up 0 bases and J gave up 2 bases; unmatched junction bases: 5. CDR1 and CDR2 from the germline V gene are SGHNT and YYREEE (reference sequence).

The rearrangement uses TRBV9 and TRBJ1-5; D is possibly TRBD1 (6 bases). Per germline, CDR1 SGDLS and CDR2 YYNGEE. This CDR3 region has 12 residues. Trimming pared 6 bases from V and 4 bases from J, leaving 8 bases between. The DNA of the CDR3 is TGTGCCAGCACCACAGGGAATCAGCCCCAGCATTTT. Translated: CASTTGNQPQHF.

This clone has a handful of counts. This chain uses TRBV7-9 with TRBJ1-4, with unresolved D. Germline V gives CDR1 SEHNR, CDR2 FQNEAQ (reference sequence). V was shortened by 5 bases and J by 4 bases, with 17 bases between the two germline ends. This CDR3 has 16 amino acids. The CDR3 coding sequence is TGTGCCAGCAGCCCCCTAGACGGGATCTTTAATGAAAAACTGTTTTTT. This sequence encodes CASSPLDGIFNEKLFF.

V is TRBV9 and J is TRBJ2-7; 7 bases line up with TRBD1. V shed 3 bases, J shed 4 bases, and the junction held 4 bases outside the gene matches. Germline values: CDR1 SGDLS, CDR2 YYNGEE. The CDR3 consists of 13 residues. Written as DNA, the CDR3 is TGTGCCAGCAGCGGATCGACAGGGTACGAGCAGTACTTC. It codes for CASSGSTGYEQYF.

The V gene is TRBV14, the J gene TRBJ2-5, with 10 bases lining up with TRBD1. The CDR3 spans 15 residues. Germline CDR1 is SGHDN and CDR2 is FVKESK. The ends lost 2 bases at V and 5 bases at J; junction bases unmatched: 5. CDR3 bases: TGTGCCAGCAGCCAATCCGGGACAGGGGACGAGACCCAGTACTTC. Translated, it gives CASSQSGTGDETQYF.

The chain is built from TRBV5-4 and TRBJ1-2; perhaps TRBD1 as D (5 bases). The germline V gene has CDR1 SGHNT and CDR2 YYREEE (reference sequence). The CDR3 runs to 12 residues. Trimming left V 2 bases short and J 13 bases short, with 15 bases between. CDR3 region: CASSFRDLSFTF. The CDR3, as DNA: TGTGCCAGCAGCTTCCGGGACCTAAGTTTCACCTTC.

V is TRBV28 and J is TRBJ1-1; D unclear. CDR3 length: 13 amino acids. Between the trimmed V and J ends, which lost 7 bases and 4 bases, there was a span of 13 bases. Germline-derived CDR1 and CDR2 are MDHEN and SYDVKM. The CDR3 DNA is TGTGCCAGCACCTCTCGCGGGGTCACTGAAGCTTTCTTT. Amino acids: CASTSRGVTEAFF.

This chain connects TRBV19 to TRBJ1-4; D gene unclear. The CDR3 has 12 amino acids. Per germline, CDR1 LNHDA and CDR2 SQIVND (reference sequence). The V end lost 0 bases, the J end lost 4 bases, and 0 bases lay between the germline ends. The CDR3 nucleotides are TGTGCCAGTAGTATAGATAATGAAAAACTGTTTTTT. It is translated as CASSIDNEKLFF.

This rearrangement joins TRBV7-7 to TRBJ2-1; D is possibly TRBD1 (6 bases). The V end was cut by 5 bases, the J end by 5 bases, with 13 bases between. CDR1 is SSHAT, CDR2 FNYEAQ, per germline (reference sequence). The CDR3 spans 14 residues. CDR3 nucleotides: TGTGCCAGCAGCGCGTCCGGGACAAACAATGAGCAGTTCTTC. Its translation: CASSASGTNNEQFF.